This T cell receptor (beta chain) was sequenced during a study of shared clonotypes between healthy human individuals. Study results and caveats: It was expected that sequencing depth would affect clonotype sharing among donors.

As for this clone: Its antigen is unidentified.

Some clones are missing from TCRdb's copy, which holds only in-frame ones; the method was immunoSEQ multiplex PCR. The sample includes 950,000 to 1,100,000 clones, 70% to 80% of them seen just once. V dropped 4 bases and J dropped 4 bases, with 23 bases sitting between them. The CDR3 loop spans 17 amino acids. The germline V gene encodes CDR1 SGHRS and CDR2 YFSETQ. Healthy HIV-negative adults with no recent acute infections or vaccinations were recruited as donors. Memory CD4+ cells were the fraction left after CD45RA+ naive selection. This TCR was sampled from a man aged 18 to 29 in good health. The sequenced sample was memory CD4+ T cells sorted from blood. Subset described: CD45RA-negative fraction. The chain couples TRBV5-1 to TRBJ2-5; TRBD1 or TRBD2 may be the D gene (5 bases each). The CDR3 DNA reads TGCGCCAGCAGCCTACGGGCCGGGACGGGTGGGACAGAGACCCAGTACTTC. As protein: CASSLRAGTGGTETQYF.